The 9 T cell receptor beta chains presented below share a single source sample, sequenced in a study of blood T cells in healthy people across ages. Then a second PCR, running about 6 to 12 cycles, was carried out with a sample-barcoded 5' primer and a J-beta primer mix. TCRdb fed the 5' RACE reads into MiXCR, producing one record per CDR3 protein. The sample gives around 1.1 million distinct CDR3 sequences, roughly two fifths of which show up once; 13% is in the top ten. Material for sequencing was blood. Receptors were obtained from a man younger than 30 in good health.

V gene TRBV10-3 combines with J gene TRBJ1-1, with D possibly matching TRBD1 (5 bases). Germline V gives CDR1 ENHRY, CDR2 SYGVKD. Trimming took 10 bases from V and 9 from J, leaving 18 bases between them. The CDR3 sequence is 12 residues long. DNA of the CDR3: TGTGCCACCCTTCAGACAGAAAGTCAAGCTTTCTTT. This encodes CATLQTESQAFF.

The chain has TRBV18 and TRBJ1-1; no reliable D call. This CDR3 is built from 14 residues. V shed 3 bases and J shed 3 bases, with 11 bases lying between them. The germline V gene encodes CDR1 KGHSH and CDR2 LQKENI. The DNA for the CDR3 is TGTGCCAGCTCACCCGGGTGGGGAGACACTGAAGCTTTCTTT. This encodes CASSPGWGDTEAFF.

This clonotype was observed a handful of times. The chain recombines TRBV6-6 with TRBJ1-4, with TRBD1 matching over 10 bases. CDR1 and CDR2 from the germline V gene are MNHNY and SVGAGI (reference sequence). With V trimmed by 5 bases and J by 8 bases, 14 bases remained unmatched. The CDR3 length is 17 residues. The DNA for the CDR3 is TGTGCCAGCAGTAAACGGGACAGGGGAACGGGGAGCGAAAAACTGTTTTTT. Its protein is CASSKRDRGTGSEKLFF.

The chain links TRBV4-2 to TRBJ2-5; TRBD2 agrees at 14 bases. The CDR3 covers 19 residues. The V and J ends lost 1 base and 4 bases, in that order; junction bases with no gene match: 11. The germline gives CDR1 LGHNA, CDR2 YNFKEQ. The CDR3 coding sequence is TGTGCCAGCAGCCAAGGACTAGCGGGAGGGCCGGCCCTAGGAGAGACCCAGTACTTC. The encoded protein is CASSQGLAGGPALGETQYF.

In regard to this clonotype: Just one base apart from a much larger clone, this may be a read error. V and J are TRBV29-1 and TRBJ2-6; D is unresolved. Germline values: CDR1 SQVTM, CDR2 ANQGSEA. CDR3 size: 15 residues. V shed 1 base and J shed 2 bases, with 9 bases lying between them. For the CDR3, the DNA is TGCAGCGTTGAAGTTAGGTCCCCTGGGGCCAACGTCCTGACTTTC. Encoded protein: CSVEVRSPGANVLTF.

This chain links TRBV6-2 or TRBV6-3 with TRBJ1-5; unclear D gene. From germline, CDR1 is MNHEY and CDR2 SVGEGT. V lost 2 bases and J 0 bases, leaving 5 bases between the germline ends. The CDR3 is 14 residues long. The CDR3 DNA sequence: TGTGCCAGCAGTTACGCCTATAGCAATCAGCCCCAGCATTTT. Translation gives CASSYAYSNQPQHF.

Points on this clonotype: The junction departs from germline at one end; a sequencing error may be responsible. The chain carries TRBV6-5 and TRBJ1-2; the D gene is possibly TRBD1 (5 bases). The CDR3 consists of 13 residues. Germline values: CDR1 MNHEY, CDR2 SVGAGI. The CDR3, as DNA: TGTGCCAGCAGTTACGGGACGGAGTATGACTACACCTTC. This encodes CASSYGTEYDYTF.

This clonotype was recorded a few times. V usage is TRBV20-1 and J usage is TRBJ1-1; no clear D gene. CDR3 length equals 13 residues. Germline lookup yields CDR1 DFQATT and CDR2 SNEGSKA (reference sequence). V lost 6 bases to trimming and J lost 4 bases, with 15 bases between them. DNA for the CDR3: TGCAGTGCCCGAGACCCCGGCGGCACTGAAGCTTTCTTT. This gives the protein CSARDPGGTEAFF.

The gene calls are TRBV6-2 or TRBV6-3 and TRBJ2-2; D gene uncertain. Between the trimmed V and J ends, which lost 0 bases and 2 bases, there was a span of 4 bases. The CDR3 length is 14 residues. The germline V gene has CDR1 MNHEY and CDR2 SVGEGT. The CDR3: CASSYSTNTGELFF. The CDR3 region has the DNA TGTGCCAGCAGTTACTCCACAAACACCGGGGAGCTGTTTTTT.